This is a list of T cell receptor beta chains from one sample in a study of Ad26.COV2.S vaccination and SARS-CoV-2 variants. Measured with immunoSEQ multiplex PCR; TCRdb has only the in-frame clones, and not every one. The sample carries more than 300,000 clones, about 87% recorded once. The material was peripheral blood, obtained in a trial of Ad26.COV2.S vaccine versus placebo. The receptors come from a person between 18 and 59 years old who received the Ad26.COV2.S COVID-19 vaccine or a placebo. Both conserved end residues are part of each CDR3. Each record gives: clone size, V gene, D gene, J gene, CDR3 DNA, CDR3 protein. A D gene is named only where the DNA matches it firmly. Some rows have no size entry. The others give once, few or many, or a class for an expanded clone.

size: few; V: TRBV14; D: -; J: TRBJ2-3; DNA: TGTGCCAGCAGTTCCGGGACTTATCACACAGATACGCAGTATTTT; CDR3: CASSSGTYHTDTQYF
size: -; V: TRBV5-4; D: TRBD2; J: TRBJ2-3; DNA: TGTGCCAGCAGCTTCTTGGGGGGGACAGATACGCAGTATTTT; CDR3: CASSFLGGTDTQYF
size: -; V: TRBV6-2/TRBV6-3; D: -; J: TRBJ2-2; DNA: TGTGCCAGCAGTTACTTTCGGAGAACGAACACCGGGGAGCTGTTTTTT; CDR3: CASSYFRRTNTGELFF
size: -; V: TRBV7-9; D: -; J: TRBJ2-7; DNA: TGTGCCAGCAGCTACAGGTTGTACGAGCAGTACTTC; CDR3: CASSYRLYEQYF
size: few; V: TRBV12-3/TRBV12-4; D: TRBD1; J: TRBJ1-1; DNA: TGTGCCAGTGACAGGGAACAAGGCACTGAAGCTTTCTTT; CDR3: CASDREQGTEAFF
size: -; V: TRBV5-4; D: TRBD1; J: TRBJ1-1; DNA: TGTGCCAGCAGTTCTACAGGGGGAACTGAAGCTTTCTTT; CDR3: CASSSTGGTEAFF
size: once; V: TRBV2; D: TRBD1; J: TRBJ1-2; DNA: TGTGCCAGCAGAAAAGACAGGGAGAGTGGGGGCTACACCTTC; CDR3: CASRKDRESGGYTF
size: -; V: TRBV23-1; D: TRBD1; J: TRBJ2-6; DNA: TGCGCCAGCAGTCGATCGGGACAGGGTATTGAATCTGGGGCCAACGTCCTGACTTTC; CDR3: CASSRSGQGIESGANVLTF
size: -; V: TRBV19; D: TRBD1; J: TRBJ2-1; DNA: TGTGCCAGTAGTATTTCGGACAGGGGCAATGAGCAGTTCTTC; CDR3: CASSISDRGNEQFF
size: few; V: TRBV29-1; D: -; J: TRBJ1-5; DNA: TGCAGCGTTGCAGAGACCCAAAATCAGCCCCAGCATTTT; CDR3: CSVAETQNQPQHF
size: few; V: TRBV6-6; D: -; J: TRBJ1-3; DNA: TGTGCCAGCAGTCTGGGCCCCTCGCTCTCTGGAAACACCATATATTTT; CDR3: CASSLGPSLSGNTIYF
size: -; V: TRBV20-1; D: TRBD1; J: TRBJ2-6; DNA: TGCAGTGCTAGTGACAGGGCTGGGGCCAACGTCCTGACTTTC; CDR3: CSASDRAGANVLTF
size: -; V: TRBV19; D: TRBD2; J: TRBJ2-2; DNA: TGTGCCAGTAGTATTGGCCCCCGGACTAGCGGGGATGTCAGGGAGCTGTTTTTT; CDR3: CASSIGPRTSGDVRELFF
size: -; V: TRBV4-3; D: -; J: TRBJ1-4; DNA: TGCGCCAGCAGCCAAGATTTTCCAGGATTGTGGAAACTGTTTTTT; CDR3: CASSQDFPGLWKLFF
size: -; V: TRBV6-5; D: -; J: TRBJ2-7; DNA: TGTGCCAGCAGACCCGGGCGAGACGAGCAGTACTTC; CDR3: CASRPGRDEQYF
size: -; V: TRBV6-2/TRBV6-3; D: -; J: TRBJ1-5; DNA: TGTGCCAGCAGCCCAGGCGCGCCCCAGCATTTT; CDR3: CASSPGAPQHF
size: -; V: TRBV7-2; D: -; J: TRBJ1-6; DNA: TGTGCCAGCAGCACCGACAGAAACACTAATTCACCCCTCCACTTT; CDR3: CASSTDRNTNSPLHF
size: once; V: TRBV10-1; D: -; J: TRBJ1-3; DNA: TGCGCCAGCAGTGAACCGGGGGGACACTCTGGAAACACCATATATTTT; CDR3: CASSEPGGHSGNTIYF
size: -; V: TRBV6-2/TRBV6-3; D: -; J: TRBJ2-2; DNA: TGTGCCAGCAGCCACGACAGGAACACCGGGGAGCTGTTTTTT; CDR3: CASSHDRNTGELFF
size: -; V: TRBV9; D: TRBD2; J: TRBJ2-2; DNA: TGTGCCAGCAGCGAAACGGGGGGGTTCGCCGGGGAGCTGTTTTTT; CDR3: CASSETGGFAGELFF
size: -; V: TRBV6-4; D: TRBD2; J: TRBJ2-1; DNA: TGTGCCAGCAGAGCGGGACTAGCGGCATATGAGCAGTTCTTC; CDR3: CASRAGLAAYEQFF
size: -; V: TRBV6-1; D: -; J: TRBJ1-2; DNA: TGTGCCAGCAGTGAAGAGGCCCAGTGGGCTGGCTACACCTTC; CDR3: CASSEEAQWAGYTF
size: -; V: TRBV28; D: TRBD1; J: TRBJ1-5; DNA: TGTGCCAGCAGTTTAGTGACAGGGCGCAATCAGCCCCAGCATTTT; CDR3: CASSLVTGRNQPQHF
size: once; V: TRBV9; D: -; J: TRBJ2-1; DNA: TGTGCCAGCAGCCAAGAAATAGGAAACTACAATGAGCAGTTCTTC; CDR3: CASSQEIGNYNEQFF
size: -; V: TRBV28; D: -; J: TRBJ2-7; DNA: TGTGCCAGCAGTTCCCTACGGGGGCCAGCGTTGTACGAGCAGTACTTC; CDR3: CASSSLRGPALYEQYF
size: -; V: TRBV6-6; D: -; J: TRBJ1-5; DNA: TGTGCCAGCAGTCGAGGAGGGACAAGAAATCAGCCCCAGCATTTT; CDR3: CASSRGGTRNQPQHF
size: -; V: TRBV2; D: TRBD1; J: TRBJ2-7; DNA: TGTGCCAGCAGCTATGACAGGGTTAACTACGAGCAGTACTTC; CDR3: CASSYDRVNYEQYF
size: -; V: TRBV28; D: -; J: TRBJ2-3; DNA: TGTGCCAGCAGTCCCCCGACGGACGTCTCTAGCACAGATACGCAGTATTTT; CDR3: CASSPPTDVSSTDTQYF
size: -; V: TRBV20-1; D: TRBD2; J: TRBJ2-1; DNA: TGCAGTGCTAGTAAAACTAGCGGGCTAACCTACAATGAGCAGTTCTTC; CDR3: CSASKTSGLTYNEQFF
size: once; V: TRBV3-1/TRBV3-2; D: TRBD1; J: TRBJ1-1; DNA: TGTGCCAGCAGCCAGAACAGGGGAAACACTGAAGCTTTCTTT; CDR3: CASSQNRGNTEAFF
size: once; V: TRBV12-3/TRBV12-4; D: -; J: TRBJ2-2; DNA: TGTGCCAGCAGCGTGGCCGGGGAGCTGTTTTTT; CDR3: CASSVAGELFF
size: -; V: TRBV7-9; D: TRBD1; J: TRBJ2-7; DNA: TGTGCCAGCAGCCCCGGACAGGCGACCGTACCTTCCTACGAGCAGTACTTC; CDR3: CASSPGQATVPSYEQYF
size: -; V: TRBV7-2; D: -; J: TRBJ1-5; DNA: TGTGCCAGCAGCTTAGGGCCCGGAGGGAGTCAGCCCCAGCATTTT; CDR3: CASSLGPGGSQPQHF
size: -; V: TRBV5-1; D: -; J: TRBJ2-7; DNA: TGCGCCAGCAGCTTGGAAAACCGGGTCCCCCTCCAAAGTGAGCAGTACTTC; CDR3: CASSLENRVPLQSEQYF
size: few; V: TRBV7-2; D: -; J: TRBJ2-2; DNA: TGTGCCAGCAGCTTAGGAGGAGCGAACACCGGGGAGCTGTTTTTT; CDR3: CASSLGGANTGELFF
size: -; V: TRBV4-1; D: TRBD1; J: TRBJ2-3; DNA: TGCGCCAGCAGCCTTCAGGGGGCGGACACAGATACGCAGTATTTT; CDR3: CASSLQGADTDTQYF
size: -; V: TRBV6-2/TRBV6-3; D: -; J: TRBJ2-2; DNA: TGTGCCAGCAGTTACAGGGTGACCACCGGGGAGCTGTTTTTT; CDR3: CASSYRVTTGELFF